These 8 T cell receptor beta chains were all obtained from the same sample, sequenced in a study of CD8 T cells in ankylosing spondylitis (dated by TCRdb to about 2017). Library construction relied on 5' RACE. Instrument used: Illumina HiSeq 2500. TCRdb reprocessed the public reads (quality trimming at Q25 with fastp, clone calling with MiXCR) and kept in-frame beta chains. Each CDR3 protein gets just one entry, which takes the most common genes and DNA from the rows behind it. The sample data list 750,000 to 850,000 distinct CDR3 sequences, and approximately 10% of these were observed just once. Under 0.6% of the sample is held by the ten biggest clonotypes. General findings and caveats noted by the study authors: Blood from ankylosing spondylitis patients appeared to be characterized by a TCR beta motif composed of about eight highly homologous amino acid variants.

Which antigens these TCRs recognize remains unknown. The sequenced sample consisted of blood, either unsorted or a sorted T cell fraction (not recorded which). These receptors all come from a male donor with ankylosing spondylitis.

This clonotype was seen more than once but under ten times. The chain recombines TRBV29-1 with TRBJ1-1; D uncertain. Germline CDR1 is SQVTM and CDR2 is ANQGSEA. The CDR3 is 13 amino acids. V shed 4 bases and J shed 1 base, with 10 bases lying between them. The CDR3 is CSVVRQTNTEAFF. CDR3 bases: TGCAGCGTTGTTCGGCAGACGAACACTGAAGCTTTCTTT. Filled out from reference TRBV29-1 and TRBJ1-1, the complete variable domain reads SAVISQKPSRDICQRGTSLTIQCQVDSQVTMMFWYRQQPGQSLTLIATANQGSEATYESGFVIDKFPISRPNLTFSTLTVSNMSPEDSSIYLCSVVRQTNTEAFFGQGTRLTVV.

This clonotype was observed a few times. The rearrangement uses TRBV15 and TRBJ2-2, with TRBD1 identical over 9 bases. Trimming removed 1 base from V and 5 bases from J; junction bases left unmatched: 14. Germline CDR1 LNHNV, CDR2 YYDKDF (reference sequence). This CDR3 has 19 amino acids. CDR3 DNA: TGTGCCACCAGCAGAGCGTCTAAGTCCGGGACAGGGAGAACCGGGGAGCTGTTTTTT. It specifies CATSRASKSGTGRTGELFF.

This clonotype was seen a handful of times. The chain joins TRBV7-3 to TRBJ2-1; a weak D match, TRBD1 (6 bases). The V end lost 5 bases, the J end lost 0 bases, and 14 bases lay between the germline ends. The germline CDR1 and CDR2 sequences are SGHTA and FQGTGA. CDR3 length equals 16 residues. This chain's CDR3 is CASSLRQVSSYNEQFF. Here the CDR3 DNA reads TGTGCCAGCAGCCTCCGACAGGTCAGCTCCTACAATGAGCAGTTCTTC.

This clonotype has only a few counts. The chain joins TRBV4-1 to TRBJ2-7, with 7 bases identical to TRBD2. Germline V lookup: CDR1 MGHRA, CDR2 YSYEKL. V was pared by 0 bases and J by 3 bases, with 8 bases of the junction left unmatched. The length of the CDR3 is 16 residues. The chain's CDR3 is CASSQELERDYYEQYF. The CDR3 nucleotides read TGCGCCAGCAGCCAAGAGTTGGAACGGGACTACTACGAGCAGTACTTC.

This clonotype appeared many times. V gene TRBV5-1 combines with J gene TRBJ1-6; D uncertain. V shed 4 bases and J shed 2 bases, with 19 bases lying between them. Germline CDR1 reads SGHRS; CDR2 reads YFSETQ. CDR3 length: 18 amino acids. The CDR3, as DNA: TGCGCCAGCAGCCCAGTCGGAGTGGAGGGCACCTATAATTCACCCCTCCACTTT. Translated: CASSPVGVEGTYNSPLHF.

This clonotype has more than one count but fewer than ten. The J gene is TRBJ2-2, the V gene TRBV7-2, with D tentatively TRBD1 (5 bases). The germline gives CDR1 SGHTA, CDR2 FQGNSA. Trimming cost V 0 bases and J 7 bases, with 9 bases left between them. There are 14 residues in the CDR3. CDR3 bases: TGTGCCAGCAGCTTAGCGCAGGGTTTCGGGGAGCTGTTTTTT. Translation gives CASSLAQGFGELFF.

The V call is TRBV6-1, the J call TRBJ1-6; D is undetermined. Trimming removed 8 bases from V and 5 bases from J, with 10 bases in between. Per germline, CDR1 MNHNS and CDR2 SASEGT. The CDR3 sequence is 13 residues long. The chain's CDR3 is CASRKRNNSPLHF. CDR3 DNA sequence: TGTGCCAGCCGAAAAAGGAATAATTCACCCCTCCACTTT.

This clonotype was detected only a few times. The chain is built from TRBV3-1 and TRBJ2-3, with D tentatively TRBD2 (6 bases). Germline V lookup: CDR1 LGHDT, CDR2 YNNKEL (reference sequence). Trimming left V 5 bases short and J 1 base short, with 16 bases between. The CDR3 totals 16 residues. In DNA form, the CDR3 reads TGTGCCAGCAGCGCGGGACCTTCTGAAGGCACAGATACGCAGTATTTT. Amino acids: CASSAGPSEGTDTQYF.